The entry below gives a single T cell receptor (beta chain) sequence along with its context. This sample was included in a study of blood T cell repertoires in COVID-19. About the research overall: Collection of acute and convalescent COVID-19 samples took place in the United States, Italy and Spain. Sources were T cells, B-cell-depleted T cells, or PBMCs; the material itself was cDNA or gDNA.

From germline, CDR1 is SGHNT and CDR2 YYREEE (reference sequence). After removal of 0 bases from V and 3 bases from J, the junction contained 9 bases not matched to a gene. The CDR3 is 17 amino acids. Original processing methods: Counts of nucleated cells, estimated from reference gene primer amplification, were obtained. Assay used: immunoSEQ multiplex PCR; TCRdb lists only in-frame clones, some missing. V and J calls and clone size are those listed in that table; D and trimming were worked out from the DNA. The sample yields about 140,000 clones, about 86% seen once. This receptor was obtained from a woman aged 60-75 years with acute or convalescent COVID-19. The specimen sequenced was peripheral blood. This chain links TRBV5-4 with TRBJ2-5, with TRBD2 matching 9 bases. The CDR3 DNA reads as TGTGCCAGCAGCTTGGAGAGGCGGGGGGGCCCGGAAGAGACCCAGTACTTC. Translated: CASSLERRGGPEETQYF.